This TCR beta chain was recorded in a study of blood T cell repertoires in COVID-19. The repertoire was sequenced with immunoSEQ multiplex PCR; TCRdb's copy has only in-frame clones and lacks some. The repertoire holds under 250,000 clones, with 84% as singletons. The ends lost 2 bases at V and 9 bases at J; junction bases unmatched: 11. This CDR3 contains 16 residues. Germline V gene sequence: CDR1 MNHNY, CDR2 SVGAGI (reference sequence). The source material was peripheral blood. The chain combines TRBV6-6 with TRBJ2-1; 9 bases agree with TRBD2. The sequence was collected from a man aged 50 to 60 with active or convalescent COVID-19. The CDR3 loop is CASSYPLAGLVGEQFF. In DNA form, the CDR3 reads TGTGCCAGCAGTTACCCCCTAGCGGGGCTTGTAGGTGAGCAGTTCTTC.